The entry below describes one T cell receptor beta chain. What it recognizes is unknown. This sample was included in a study of graft-versus-host responses after intestinal transplantation. The wider study: Recipients across the board were started on anti-thymocyte globulin induction, then kept on tacrolimus and steroids for two to four years.

Study-wide results and limits: Recipient bone marrow held GvH clones, some seen earlier in ileum or blood.

Profiled with immunoSEQ multiplex PCR; TCRdb holds only in-frame clones, not every one. The repertoire includes tens of thousands of clones, 85% to 95% of them detected once, and 5% to 6.5% sits in the top ten. The clonotype originates from a human donor who received an intestinal transplant. This specimen consisted of unstimulated CD8+ T cells sorted from spleen or lymph node cells, obtained before intestinal transplant.

The CDR3 sequence: CASSHPSDFETQYF. In DNA, the CDR3 is TGCGCCAGCAGCCACCCCAGCGATTTCGAGACCCAGTACTTC. The rearrangement joins TRBV4-1 to TRBJ2-5, with D uncertain. Looked up from germline, CDR1 is MGHRA and CDR2 is YSYEKL. Trimming removed 3 bases at V and 5 bases at J, with 13 bases between. The CDR3 has 14 amino acids.